This is a list of T cell receptor beta chains from one sample in a study of read filtering for tumor transcriptome and immune sequencing. TCRdb processed the reads anew with MiXCR; each CDR3 protein has one entry. The sample lists around 58,000 distinct CDR3 sequences, approximately 15% seen once, with 40% to 55% in the top ten. The specimen sequenced was a population of CD138-negative cells sorted from bone marrow. The receptors stem from a donor aged 40 or older with multiple myeloma. Both conserved end residues are part of each CDR3. The D gene is left open where the match is weak. A row's size may be missing; if present it is once, few, many or a size class.

size | J | V | D | CDR3 | DNA
many | TRBJ1-1 | TRBV13 | NA | CASVGGDTEAFF | TGTGCCAGCGTAGGGGGGGACACTGAAGCTTTCTTT
NA | TRBJ1-2 | TRBV28 | NA | CASRWGTNYGYTF | TGTGCCAGCAGGTGGGGTACTAACTATGGCTACACCTTC
many | TRBJ2-5 | TRBV2 | NA | CASGPSLETQYF | TGTGCCTCAGGCCCTTCTTTGGAGACCCAGTACTTC
NA | TRBJ2-2 | TRBV20-1 | TRBD1 | CSARGPRGQSQGGELFF | TGCAGTGCTAGAGGGCCCAGGGGGCAGAGTCAGGGCGGGGAGCTGTTTTTT
many | TRBJ1-1 | TRBV5-1 | NA | CASSFPPGEAFF | TGCGCCAGCAGCTTTCCGCCCGGTGAAGCTTTCTTT
many | TRBJ1-5 | TRBV7-6 | NA | CASSPWIGQPQHF | TGTGCCAGCAGTCCGTGGATCGGTCAGCCCCAGCATTTT
many | TRBJ1-1 | TRBV9 | NA | CASSVGSQNTEAFF | TGTGCCAGCAGCGTGGGCAGCCAGAACACTGAAGCTTTCTTT
many | TRBJ2-2 | TRBV29-1 | NA | CSAGGWDTGELFF | TGCAGCGCCGGGGGCTGGGACACCGGGGAGCTGTTTTTT
NA | TRBJ2-1 | TRBV4-1 | NA | CASSQVPSSYNEQFF | TGCGCCAGCAGCCAAGTACCTAGCTCCTACAATGAGCAGTTCTTC
many | TRBJ1-1 | TRBV6-6 | TRBD1 | CASSRSQGAEAFF | TGTGCCAGCAGTCGATCACAGGGGGCTGAAGCTTTCTTT
many | TRBJ1-5 | TRBV20-1 | NA | CSARDLGRQPQHF | TGCAGTGCTAGAGATTTGGGACGCCAGCCCCAGCATTTT
once | TRBJ2-5 | TRBV27 | TRBD1 | CATGDREGIQETQYF | TGTGCCACCGGAGACAGGGAAGGGATCCAAGAGACCCAGTACTTC
many | TRBJ2-2 | TRBV7-9 | NA | CASSLIAAGELFF | TGTGCCAGCAGCTTAATTGCGGCCGGGGAGCTGTTTTTT
few | TRBJ2-4 | TRBV5-1 | TRBD2 | CASSGTAGVANIQYF | TGCGCCAGCAGCGGTACAGCGGGAGTGGCAAACATTCAGTACTTC
many | TRBJ2-7 | TRBV18 | NA | CASSPRDTTAYEQYF | TGTGCCAGCTCACCTCGGGACACGACAGCCTACGAGCAGTACTTC
few | TRBJ2-1 | TRBV7-3 | NA | CASSLTAGLNNEQFF | TGTGCCAGCAGCTTAACGGCAGGGCTGAACAATGAGCAGTTCTTC
NA | TRBJ1-3 | TRBV11-2 | NA | CASSPMTRATGNTIYF | TGTGCCAGCAGCCCGATGACACGAGCAACTGGAAACACCATATATTTT
many | TRBJ1-5 | TRBV25-1 | NA | CASSESTFSNQPQHF | TGTGCCAGCAGTGAGTCAACTTTTAGCAATCAGCCCCAGCATTTT
many | TRBJ1-5 | TRBV18 | TRBD1 | CASSFDRGSNQPQHF | TGTGCCAGCTCATTCGACAGGGGTAGCAATCAGCCCCAGCATTTT
many | TRBJ1-4 | TRBV4-1 | NA | CASSQVRGRANEKLFF | TGCGCCAGCAGCCAAGTGAGGGGGAGGGCTAATGAAAAACTGTTTTTT
many | TRBJ1-4 | TRBV18 | NA | CASSPPRALANEKLFF | TGTGCCAGCTCACCACCCCGGGCCTTGGCTAATGAAAAACTGTTTTTT
many | TRBJ1-1 | TRBV19 | NA | CASSSSIGLEAFF | TGTGCCAGTAGTTCCTCGATAGGGCTTGAAGCTTTCTTT
many | TRBJ2-1 | TRBV13 | NA | CASSFGARNEQFF | TGTGCCAGCAGCTTTGGGGCTAGGAATGAGCAGTTCTTC
many | TRBJ2-1 | TRBV5-1 | TRBD2 | CASSLASGRYNEQFF | TGCGCCAGCAGCTTGGCTAGCGGGCGCTACAATGAGCAGTTCTTC
many | TRBJ2-7 | TRBV20-1 | TRBD2 | CSARDPMTSGSGEQYF | TGCAGTGCTAGAGATCCGATGACTAGCGGTTCCGGGGAGCAGTACTTC
many | TRBJ2-1 | TRBV29-1 | TRBD2 | CSVGLAGGHEQFF | TGCAGCGTTGGACTAGCGGGAGGCCATGAGCAGTTCTTC
NA | TRBJ1-1 | TRBV6-5 | NA | CASSYSSVGTGTFF | NA
many | TRBJ2-1 | TRBV7-2 | TRBD1 | CASSLDNRGNEQFF | TGTGCCAGCAGCTTAGACAACAGGGGCAATGAGCAGTTCTTC
NA | TRBJ2-1 | TRBV7-3 | TRBD2 | CAGSCMASGREGSYNEQFF | TGTGCCGGCAGCTGCATGGCTAGCGGGAGAGAGGGCTCCTACAATGAGCAGTTCTTC